Sequencing of this T cell receptor beta chain was carried out in a study of glioma-infiltrating T cells (dated by TCRdb to the mid-2010s). Study-wide context: Low-grade gliomas were WHO grade II oligodendrogliomas or astrocytomas, and glioblastomas were WHO grade IV tumors sampled at initial rather than recurrent diagnosis. Before surgery, glioma patients were given dexamethasone for six or fewer days. Sequencing coverage of roughly 4- to 11-fold of some 1.1 million peripheral T cells was targeted for blood libraries. Glioma tissue, non-neoplastic brain tissue and matched peripheral blood mononuclear cells were used as sources from which TCR alpha- and beta-chain repertoires were sequenced. To gauge divergence between tissue and blood T-cell populations, every tissue-infiltrating repertoire was compared against the peripheral blood repertoire from the same patient. Three low-grade glioma patients, seven to nine primary glioblastoma patients, and three non-glioma patients who contributed non-neoplastic brain tissue made up the paired cohort. What the research found in general, with its limitations: VJ-independent divergence between tissue and blood was found to be below expectation in non-neoplastic patients but above expectation in all gliomas, particularly low-grade gliomas. Patients with low tissue-blood divergence were marked by a signature set of shared blood CDR3 motifs, and this signature set was depleted in highly divergent patients. Very few CDR3 sequences were shared between tissue and blood, attributed to high CDR3 diversity and limited sampling. Group comparisons rested on small numbers: three non-neoplastic, three low-grade glioma and seven or eight glioblastoma patients.

Immediately after resection, surgical brain or tumor specimens were cryofrozen in liquid nitrogen, with peripheral blood cells collected concurrently. Notes on this clonotype: This clone's antigen is unknown. Sequence at one end of the junction differs from germline and may be a read error.

TCR alpha and beta CDR3 regions were amplified with the iRepertoire nested amplicon-rescue multiplex PCR (arm-PCR) platform from RNA. For one-step reverse transcription and amplification, roughly 100-450 ng of tissue mRNA or PBMC total RNA was used as input. Following bead purification, Illumina adapters were added through a secondary multiplex PCR, and the libraries were then gel-purified between 200 and 400 bp. Libraries carried internal 6-nucleotide barcodes used for demultiplexing. Sequencing of the libraries was done on an Illumina MiSeq using 2x220 or 2x250 nucleotide paired-end reads. In the source study's methods: Paired reads were merged with FLASH 1.2.11 and aligned to the GRCh37 human genome with BWA-MEM before extracting TRA and TRB reads. For V and J assignment, an IMGT-derived reference of cassette sequences and CDR3 motifs that included pseudogenes was used. Reads were translated in three frames, and productive CDR3s were defined by a C…FGXG motif without stop codons. Clonotypes were defined as unique combinations of V-J cassette pair and CDR3 amino acid sequence. Filtering of reads was based on Hamming distance, with the threshold set by the sequence error rate of each sample in mapped regions. TCRdb applied fastp at Q25 and MiXCR to the public reads, then kept only in-frame beta chains. Under each unique CDR3 protein, matching rows form one entry showing the most common genes and DNA. What appears here as the V and J calls and clone size reflects TCRdb's work, not the paper's. The sample yields 300,000 to 450,000 distinct CDR3 sequences; 41% were counted once. The ten most abundant clones make up 12% of the sample.

Taken from the germline V gene, the CDR1 and CDR2 loops are LGHNA and YNFKEQ. The cysteine opens and the phenylalanine closes a CDR3 of 17 amino acids. Left in the record is the CDR3 DNA by itself, 51 bases read in frame from the first base. The chain couples TRBV4-2 to TRBJ1-1; the D segment cannot be called with confidence. The TCR was taken from a human donor with low-grade glioma or glioblastoma, undergoing nonglioma brain surgery, or in good health (not recorded which). The material sequenced was glioma tissue, nonneoplastic brain tissue, or PBMCs (not recorded which). The DNA reads TGTGCCAGCAGACAAGAATTTATCACATTCATCAACACTGAAGCTTTCTTT. This encodes CASRQEFITFINTEAFF.